This TCR beta chain emerged from a study of Ad26.COV2.S vaccination and SARS-CoV-2 variants. About the study: Dosing was one shot or two shots 56 days apart.

Repertoires were generated with immunoSEQ multiplex PCR, while TCRdb's copy carries only in-frame clones and drops some. Here the sample spans about 460,000 clones, 70% to 90% being singletons. Treatment of the sample: some 19 received Ad26.COV2.S at low or high dose, single or two shots; roughly 5 received placebo; per-sample allocation not given. The study sampled participants on day 63 after the first vaccine or placebo injection. The CDR3 runs 12 residues. Germline-derived CDR1 and CDR2 are SGHNT and YENEEA. Trimming removed 8 bases at V and 5 bases at J, with 12 bases between. Material: peripheral blood, obtained in a trial of Ad26.COV2.S vaccine versus placebo. The source of this sequence is a person aged 18-60 years who received the Ad26.COV2.S COVID-19 vaccine or a placebo. The rearrangement links TRBV11-3 to TRBJ1-1, with a tentative D call TRBD1 (6 bases). The CDR3 nucleotides read TGTGCCAGCCCCAGGGGAAGGACTGAAGCTTTCTTT. This gives the protein CASPRGRTEAFF.